What follows are 14 T cell receptor beta chains derived from one specimen sequenced in a study of cytomegalovirus exposure and HLA in healthy donors. The table came from immunoSEQ multiplex PCR; TCRdb's copy has only in-frame clones and leaves some out. Here the sample spans tens of thousands of clones, approximately 97% being singletons. Material: PBMCs. The source is a man aged 25-40 years in good health and CMV-seropositive.

The chain uses TRBV10-3 and TRBJ2-7; tentatively, D is TRBD2 (6 bases). Looked up from germline, CDR1 is ENHRY and CDR2 is SYGVKD. Trimming pared 8 bases from V and 2 bases from J, leaving 13 bases between. The length of the CDR3 is 13 residues. The chain's CDR3 is CAILRDSTYEQYF. In DNA form, the CDR3 reads TGTGCCATCCTCCGGGACTCCACCTACGAGCAGTACTTC.

The gene calls are TRBV6-1 and TRBJ2-2; 8 bases agree with TRBD2. The CDR3 runs to 18 residues. CDR1 MNHNS and CDR2 SASEGT come from the germline V gene. Unmatched junction bases numbered 8, after V lost 1 base and J lost 1 base. CDR3 nucleotides: TGTGCCAGCAGTGAAGGAATGATAGCGGGAAGGAACACCGGGGAGCTGTTTTTT. It is translated as CASSEGMIAGRNTGELFF.

The chain has TRBV30 and TRBJ2-4; D call uncertain. The CDR3 runs 12 residues. Trimming shortened V by 2 bases and J by 1 base, and 3 bases separated the two germline ends. CDR1 is GTSNPN and CDR2 is SVGIG in the germline V gene (reference sequence). In nucleotides, the CDR3 is TGTGCCTGGAGTCCTGCCAAAAACATTCAGTACTTC. Residues: CAWSPAKNIQYF.

This rearrangement joins TRBV27 to TRBJ2-7, with D possibly being TRBD1 (6 bases). V shed 1 base and J shed 4 bases, with 14 bases lying between them. Germline V gives CDR1 MNHEY, CDR2 SMNVEV (reference sequence). CDR3 size: 15 residues. The CDR3 is CASSLYPGESYEQYF. The CDR3 nucleotides are TGTGCCAGCAGTTTATATCCAGGGGAATCTTACGAGCAGTACTTC.

The chain links TRBV28 to TRBJ1-5, with D possibly TRBD1 on 6 matching bases. The CDR3 has 16 amino acids. Trimming took 7 bases from V and 9 from J, leaving 25 bases between them. CDR1 and CDR2 (germline): MDHEN, SYDVKM. DNA of the CDR3: TGTGCCAGCAACCTAGGGACACGGGTTCAAGGAATGCCCCAGCATTTT. Its protein product is CASNLGTRVQGMPQHF. Combining the CDR3 with reference TRBV28 and TRBJ1-5 gives the whole variable domain DVKVTQSSRYLVKRTGEKVFLECVQDMDHENMFWYRQDPGLGLRLIYFSYDVKMKEKGDIPEGYSVSREKKERFSLILESASTNQTSMYLCASNLGTRVQGMPQHFGDGTRLSIL.

The gene calls are TRBV6-5 and TRBJ2-2; D is possibly TRBD2 (5 bases). The CDR3 consists of 13 residues. CDR1 and CDR2 (germline): MNHEY, SVGAGI. Trimming took 2 bases from V and 7 from J, leaving 8 bases between them. The CDR3 coding sequence is TGTGCCAGCAGTTACGAACTAGGCGGGGAGCTGTTTTTT. Translating gives CASSYELGGELFF.

The chain recombines TRBV6-6 with TRBJ2-7; 7 nucleotides align to TRBD1. V dropped 8 bases and J dropped 5; count of bases not matched to a gene: 6. Looked up from germline, CDR1 is MNHNY and CDR2 is SVGAGI (reference sequence). This CDR3 comprises 12 residues. DNA of the CDR3: TGTGCCAGCCATACGACAGGGAACGAGCAGTACTTC. Translated, it gives CASHTTGNEQYF.

V gene TRBV7-2 combines with J gene TRBJ1-2; 7 bases are shared with TRBD1. Germline V gene lookup returns CDR1 SGHTA and CDR2 FQGNSA. Germline trimming cut 5 bases from V and 8 bases from J; bases unmatched to any gene: 8. The CDR3 totals 13 residues. Here the CDR3 DNA reads TGTGCCAGCAGCCAAAGACAGGGTAACGGCTACACCTTC. As protein: CASSQRQGNGYTF.

This sequence joins TRBV19 and TRBJ1-3; maybe TRBD1 (6 bases). Trimming shortened V by 3 bases and J by 3 bases, and 9 bases separated the two germline ends. Germline-derived CDR1 and CDR2 are LNHDA and SQIVND (reference sequence). The CDR3 is made up of 14 amino acids. This CDR3 reads CASSMTRGGNTIYF. The CDR3 DNA sequence: TGTGCCAGTAGTATGACCAGGGGTGGAAACACCATATATTTT.

This clone was observed a single time. V gene TRBV29-1 combines with J gene TRBJ1-1, with a tentative D call TRBD1 (5 bases). Trimming took off 4 bases at V and 4 bases at J, with 13 bases between the two ends. Germline values: CDR1 SQVTM, CDR2 ANQGSEA. The CDR3 spans 13 residues. In nucleotides, the CDR3 is TGCAGCGTTGGACAGTCCGGGGGCACTGAAGCTTTCTTT. It specifies CSVGQSGGTEAFF.

V is TRBV28 and J is TRBJ2-7, with no clear D. This CDR3 contains 15 residues. CDR1 and CDR2 from the germline V gene are MDHEN and SYDVKM. Trimming cost V 10 bases and J 6 bases, with 25 bases left between them. CDR3 DNA: TGTGCCACCAAAGACCCCCAGGCCTTAATCAGCGAGCAGTACTTC. This gives the protein CATKDPQALISEQYF.

This clone is categorized as medium-sized. Different DNA sequences within this sample yield the same CDR3. V gene TRBV6-5 combines with J gene TRBJ1-2; D is perhaps TRBD1 (5 bases). CDR1 is MNHEY, CDR2 SVGAGI, per germline. CDR3 size: 12 residues. V lost 2 bases and J 7 bases, leaving 8 bases between the germline ends. The CDR3 bases are TGTGCCAGCAGTTACGTCGGGGGTGGCTACACCTTC. It is translated as CASSYVGGGYTF.

The V gene is TRBV29-1, the J gene TRBJ1-4; D ambiguous. The V gene's germline CDR1 is SQVTM and CDR2 ANQGSEA. Trimming left V 0 bases short and J 7 bases short, with 6 bases between. This CDR3 spans 12 amino acids. The CDR3 region is CSVEDPGEKLFF. As DNA, the CDR3 is TGCAGCGTTGAAGACCCCGGTGAAAAACTGTTTTTT.

J is TRBJ1-1 and V is TRBV6-5; 8 bases line up with TRBD1. V was clipped by 5 bases and J by 1 base; unmatched bases: 3. CDR1 MNHEY and CDR2 SVGAGI come from the germline V gene. The length of the CDR3 is 14 residues. In nucleotides, the CDR3 is TGTGCCAGCAGTGTGACAGGGGCGAACACTGAAGCTTTCTTT. This sequence encodes CASSVTGANTEAFF.